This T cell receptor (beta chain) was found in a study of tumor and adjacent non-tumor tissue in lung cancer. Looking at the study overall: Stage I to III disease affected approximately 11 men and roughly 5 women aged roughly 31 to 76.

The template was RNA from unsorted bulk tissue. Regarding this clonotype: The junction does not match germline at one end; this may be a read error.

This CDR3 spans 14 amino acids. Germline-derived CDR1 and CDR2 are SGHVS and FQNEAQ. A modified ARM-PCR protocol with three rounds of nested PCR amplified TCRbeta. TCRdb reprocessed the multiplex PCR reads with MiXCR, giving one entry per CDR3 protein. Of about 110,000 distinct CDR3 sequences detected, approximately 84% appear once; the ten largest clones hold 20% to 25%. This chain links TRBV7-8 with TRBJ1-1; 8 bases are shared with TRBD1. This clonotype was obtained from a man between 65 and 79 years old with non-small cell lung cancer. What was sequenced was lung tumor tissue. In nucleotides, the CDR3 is TGTGCCTGCACCCAGGGGGCTCGTAACACTGAAACTTTCTTT. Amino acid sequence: CACTQGARNTETFF.